The clone carrying this TCR beta chain was seen many times. No antigen is known for it. This sample was taken from a study of early T cells in non-severe SARS-CoV-2 infection. Turning to the study itself: Chains stayed unpaired after sequencing of bulk RNA from unsorted whole blood. Findings and limits, study-wide: Matching against VDJdb likely underestimated virus-specific expansions, favoring anti-spike CD8.

Individual cDNA molecules carried attached unique molecular identifiers. TCRdb redid the calling of the 5' RACE reads with MiXCR, one entry per CDR3 protein. Among fewer than 55,000 distinct CDR3 sequences listed, over 8% were seen once. CDR1 is LGHDT, CDR2 YNNKEL, per germline (reference sequence). The ends were cut back, 1 base at V and 7 bases at J, with 16 bases in the middle. This CDR3 contains 15 residues. The rearrangement joins TRBV3-1 to TRBJ1-1; D unclear. This sequence originates from an adult who was a healthcare worker with PCR-confirmed SARS-CoV-2 infection or an uninfected control (not recorded which). The sequencing sample was made of whole blood. CDR3 protein: CASSQVPGEVVEAFF. The DNA for the CDR3 is TGTGCCAGCAGCCAAGTCCCGGGTGAGGTTGTTGAAGCTTTCTTT.